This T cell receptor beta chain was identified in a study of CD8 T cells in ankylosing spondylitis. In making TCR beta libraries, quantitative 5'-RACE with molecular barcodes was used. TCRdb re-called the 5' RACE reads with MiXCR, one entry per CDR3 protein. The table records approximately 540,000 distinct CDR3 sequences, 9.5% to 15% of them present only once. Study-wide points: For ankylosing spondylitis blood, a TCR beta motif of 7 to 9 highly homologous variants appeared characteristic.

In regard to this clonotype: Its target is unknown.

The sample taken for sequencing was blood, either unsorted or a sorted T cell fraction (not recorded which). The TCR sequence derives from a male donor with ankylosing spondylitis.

The CDR3 is CASSLGGVKADTQYF. The CDR3 coding sequence is TGTGCCAGCAGCTTAGGAGGGGTTAAGGCAGATACGCAGTATTTT. This chain connects TRBV7-2 to TRBJ2-3, with D perhaps assigned TRBD1 or TRBD2 (5 bases each). This CDR3 has 15 amino acids. Trimming shortened V by 1 base and J by 4 bases, and 12 bases separated the two germline ends. Germline V gene lookup returns CDR1 SGHTA and CDR2 FQGNSA.